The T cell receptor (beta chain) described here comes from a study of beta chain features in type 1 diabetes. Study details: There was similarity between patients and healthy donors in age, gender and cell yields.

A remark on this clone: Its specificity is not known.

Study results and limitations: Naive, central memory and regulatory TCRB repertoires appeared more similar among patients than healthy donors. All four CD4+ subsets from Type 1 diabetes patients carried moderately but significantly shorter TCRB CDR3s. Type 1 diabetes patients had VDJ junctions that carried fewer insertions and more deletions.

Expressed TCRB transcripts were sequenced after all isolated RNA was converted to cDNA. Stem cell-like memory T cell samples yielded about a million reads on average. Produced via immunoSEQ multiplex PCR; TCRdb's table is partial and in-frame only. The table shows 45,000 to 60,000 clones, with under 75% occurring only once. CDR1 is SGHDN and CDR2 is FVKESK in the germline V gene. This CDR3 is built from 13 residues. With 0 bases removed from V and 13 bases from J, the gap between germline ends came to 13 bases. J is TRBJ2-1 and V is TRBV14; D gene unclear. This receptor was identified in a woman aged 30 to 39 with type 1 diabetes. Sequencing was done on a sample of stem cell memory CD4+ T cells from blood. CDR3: CASSQDSYRYQFF. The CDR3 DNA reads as TGTGCCAGCAGCCAAGACTCCTATCGTTACCAGTTCTTC. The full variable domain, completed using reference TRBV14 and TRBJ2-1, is EAGVTQFPSHSVIEKGQTVTLRCDPISGHDNLYWYRRVMGKEIKFLLHFVKESKQDESGMPNNRFLAERTGGTYSTLKVQPAELEDSGVYFCASSQDSYRYQFFGPGTRLTVL.